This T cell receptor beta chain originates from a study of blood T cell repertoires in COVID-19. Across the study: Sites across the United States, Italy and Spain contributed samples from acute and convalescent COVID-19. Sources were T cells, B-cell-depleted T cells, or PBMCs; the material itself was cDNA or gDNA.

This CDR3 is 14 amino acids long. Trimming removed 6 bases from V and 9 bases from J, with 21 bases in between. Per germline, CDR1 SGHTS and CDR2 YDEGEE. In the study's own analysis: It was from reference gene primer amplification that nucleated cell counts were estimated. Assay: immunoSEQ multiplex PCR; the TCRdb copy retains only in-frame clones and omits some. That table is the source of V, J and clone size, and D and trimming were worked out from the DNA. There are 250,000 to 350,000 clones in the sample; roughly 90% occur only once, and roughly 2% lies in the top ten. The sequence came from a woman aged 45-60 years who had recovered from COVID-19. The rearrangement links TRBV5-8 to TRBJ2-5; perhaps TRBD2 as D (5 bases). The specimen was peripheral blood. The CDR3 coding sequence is TGTGCCAGCATCCGTCGGAGATCCTTCGGGGCCCAGTACTTC. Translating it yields CASIRRRSFGAQYF.